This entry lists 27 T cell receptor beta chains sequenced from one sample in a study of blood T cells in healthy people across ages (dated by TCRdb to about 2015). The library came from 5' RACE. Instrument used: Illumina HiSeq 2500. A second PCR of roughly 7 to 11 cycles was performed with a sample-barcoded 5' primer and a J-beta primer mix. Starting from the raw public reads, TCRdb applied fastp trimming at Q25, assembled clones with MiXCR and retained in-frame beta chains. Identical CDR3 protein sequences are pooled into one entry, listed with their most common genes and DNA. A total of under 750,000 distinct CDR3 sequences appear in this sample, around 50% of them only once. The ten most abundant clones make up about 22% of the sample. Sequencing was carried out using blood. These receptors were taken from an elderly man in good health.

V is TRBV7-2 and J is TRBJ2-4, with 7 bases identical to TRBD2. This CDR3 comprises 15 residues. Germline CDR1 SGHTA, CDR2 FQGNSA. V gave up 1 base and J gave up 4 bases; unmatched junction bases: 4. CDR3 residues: CASSLGGREKNIQYF. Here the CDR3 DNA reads TGTGCCAGCAGCTTAGGCGGGCGGGAGAAAAACATTCAGTACTTC.

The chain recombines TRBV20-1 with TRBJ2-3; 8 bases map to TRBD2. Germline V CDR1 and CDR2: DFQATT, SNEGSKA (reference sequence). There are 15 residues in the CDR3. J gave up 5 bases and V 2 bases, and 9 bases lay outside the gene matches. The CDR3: CSARPQRGNIDTQYF. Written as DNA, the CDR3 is TGCAGTGCTAGACCCCAGCGGGGGAATATAGATACGCAGTATTTT.

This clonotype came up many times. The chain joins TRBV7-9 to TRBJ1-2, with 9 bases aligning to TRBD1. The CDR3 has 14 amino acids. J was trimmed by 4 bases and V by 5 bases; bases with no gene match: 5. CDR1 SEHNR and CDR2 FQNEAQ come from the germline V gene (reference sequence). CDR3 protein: CASSGTGLSYGYTF. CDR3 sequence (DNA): TGTGCCAGCAGCGGGACAGGGTTAAGCTATGGCTACACCTTC. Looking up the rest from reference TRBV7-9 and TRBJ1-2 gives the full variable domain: DTGVSQNPRHKITKRGQNVTFRCDPISEHNRLYWYRQTLGQGPEFLTYFQNEAQLEKSRLLSDRFSAERPKGSFSTLEIQRTEQGDSAMYLCASSGTGLSYGYTFGSGTRLTVV.

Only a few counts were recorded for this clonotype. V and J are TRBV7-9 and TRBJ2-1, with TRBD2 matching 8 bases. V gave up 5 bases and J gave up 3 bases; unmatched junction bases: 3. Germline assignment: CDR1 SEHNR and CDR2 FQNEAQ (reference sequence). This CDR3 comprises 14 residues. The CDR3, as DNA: TGTGCCAGCAGCCAAAGCGGGGGCTACAATGAGCAGTTCTTC. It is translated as CASSQSGGYNEQFF.

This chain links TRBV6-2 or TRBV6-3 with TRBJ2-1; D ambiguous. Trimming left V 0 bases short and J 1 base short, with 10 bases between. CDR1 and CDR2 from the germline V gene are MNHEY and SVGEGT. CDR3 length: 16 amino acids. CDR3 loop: CASSYSRNPSYNEQFF. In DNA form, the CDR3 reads TGTGCCAGCAGTTACTCGAGAAACCCATCCTACAATGAGCAGTTCTTC.

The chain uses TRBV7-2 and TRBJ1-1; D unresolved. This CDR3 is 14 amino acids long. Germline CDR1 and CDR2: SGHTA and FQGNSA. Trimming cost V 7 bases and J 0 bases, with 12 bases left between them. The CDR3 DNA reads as TGTGCCAGCATCGAACCGTCGGTGAACACTGAAGCTTTCTTT. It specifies CASIEPSVNTEAFF.

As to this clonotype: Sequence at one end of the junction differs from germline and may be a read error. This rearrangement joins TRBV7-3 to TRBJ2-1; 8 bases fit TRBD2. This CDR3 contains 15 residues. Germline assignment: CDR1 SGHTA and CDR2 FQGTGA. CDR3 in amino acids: CVSSLASGYYNEQFF. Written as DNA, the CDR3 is TGTGTCAGCAGCTTAGCTAGCGGGTACTACAATGAGCAGTTCTTC.

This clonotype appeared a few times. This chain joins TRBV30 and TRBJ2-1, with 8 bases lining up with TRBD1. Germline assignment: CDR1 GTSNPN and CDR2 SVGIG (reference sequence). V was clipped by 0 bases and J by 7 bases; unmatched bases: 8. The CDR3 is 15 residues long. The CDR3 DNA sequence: TGTGCCTGGAGTGTACGAGACAGGGGAGGTAATGAGCAGTTCTTC. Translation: CAWSVRDRGGNEQFF.

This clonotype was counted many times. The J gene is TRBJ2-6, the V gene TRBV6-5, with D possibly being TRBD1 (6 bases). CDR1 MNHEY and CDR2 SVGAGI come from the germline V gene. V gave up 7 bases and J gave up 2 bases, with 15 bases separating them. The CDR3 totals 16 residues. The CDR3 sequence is CASNKQGAAGANVLTF. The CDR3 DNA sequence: TGTGCCAGCAACAAACAGGGAGCGGCTGGGGCCAACGTCCTGACTTTC.

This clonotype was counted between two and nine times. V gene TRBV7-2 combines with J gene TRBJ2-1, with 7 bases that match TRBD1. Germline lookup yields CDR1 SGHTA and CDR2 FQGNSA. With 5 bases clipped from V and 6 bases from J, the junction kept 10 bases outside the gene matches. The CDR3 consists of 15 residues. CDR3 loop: CASSVVGNRGNEQFF. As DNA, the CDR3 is TGTGCCAGCAGCGTAGTCGGGAACAGGGGCAATGAGCAGTTCTTC.

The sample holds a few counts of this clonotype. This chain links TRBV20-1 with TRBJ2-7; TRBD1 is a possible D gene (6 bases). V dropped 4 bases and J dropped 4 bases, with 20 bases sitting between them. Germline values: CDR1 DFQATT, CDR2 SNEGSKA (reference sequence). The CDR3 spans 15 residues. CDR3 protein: CSATSGQGPAYEQYF. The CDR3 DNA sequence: TGCAGTGCTACCTCTGGGCAGGGGCCTGCTTACGAGCAGTACTTC.

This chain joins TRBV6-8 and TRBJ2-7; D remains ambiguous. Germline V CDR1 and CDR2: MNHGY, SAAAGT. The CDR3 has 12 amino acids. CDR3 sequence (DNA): TGTGTCAAAGGGTCCAGCTCCTACGAGCAGTACTTC. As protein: CVKGSSSYEQYF.

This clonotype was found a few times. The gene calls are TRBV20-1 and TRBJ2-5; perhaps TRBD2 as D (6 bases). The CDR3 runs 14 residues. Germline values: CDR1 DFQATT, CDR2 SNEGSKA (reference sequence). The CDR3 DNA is TGCAGCGCGGACGGGACGGAGGGCCAAGAGACCCAGTACTTC. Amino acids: CSADGTEGQETQYF.

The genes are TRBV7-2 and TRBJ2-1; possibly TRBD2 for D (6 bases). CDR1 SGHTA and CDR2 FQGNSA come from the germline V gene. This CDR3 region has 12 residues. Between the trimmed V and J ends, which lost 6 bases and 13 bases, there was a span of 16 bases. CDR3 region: CASSWDLETQFF. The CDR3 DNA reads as TGTGCCAGCAGTTGGGACTTGGAGACCCAGTTCTTC.

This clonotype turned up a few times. The CDR3 sequence: CASSSMNEQFF. The CDR3 coding sequence is TGTGCCAGCAGTAGTATGAATGAGCAGTTCTTC. V is TRBV28 and J is TRBJ2-1; D is ambiguous. The CDR3 is made up of 11 amino acids. V lost 5 bases to trimming and J lost 7 bases, with 6 bases between them. The germline gives CDR1 MDHEN, CDR2 SYDVKM.

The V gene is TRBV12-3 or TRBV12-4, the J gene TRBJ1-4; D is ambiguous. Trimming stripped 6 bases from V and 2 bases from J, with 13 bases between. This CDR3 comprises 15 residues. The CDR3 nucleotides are TGTGCCAGCAGGCGGGAGTTTTCCACTAATGAAAAACTGTTTTTT. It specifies CASRREFSTNEKLFF.

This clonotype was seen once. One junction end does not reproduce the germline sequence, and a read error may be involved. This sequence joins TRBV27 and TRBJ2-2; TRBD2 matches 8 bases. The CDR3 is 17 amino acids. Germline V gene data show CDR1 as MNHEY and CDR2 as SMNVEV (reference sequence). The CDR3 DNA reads TGTGCCTGCAGTTTTCAGCCTAGCGGGTCGAACACCGGGGAGCTGTTTTTT. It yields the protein CACSFQPSGSNTGELFF.

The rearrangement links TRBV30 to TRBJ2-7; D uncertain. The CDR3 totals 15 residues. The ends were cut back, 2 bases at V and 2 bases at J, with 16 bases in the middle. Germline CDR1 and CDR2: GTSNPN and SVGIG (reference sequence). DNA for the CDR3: TGTGCCTGGAGTTTCAGAAGCAGGAACACCTACGAGCAGTACTTC. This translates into CAWSFRSRNTYEQYF.

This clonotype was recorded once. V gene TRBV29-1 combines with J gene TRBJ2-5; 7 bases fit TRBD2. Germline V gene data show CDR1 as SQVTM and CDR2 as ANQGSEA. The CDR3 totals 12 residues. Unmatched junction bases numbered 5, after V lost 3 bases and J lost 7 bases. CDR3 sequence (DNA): TGCAGCGTTGACCTCTGGGGGGGGACCCAGTACTTC. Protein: CSVDLWGGTQYF.

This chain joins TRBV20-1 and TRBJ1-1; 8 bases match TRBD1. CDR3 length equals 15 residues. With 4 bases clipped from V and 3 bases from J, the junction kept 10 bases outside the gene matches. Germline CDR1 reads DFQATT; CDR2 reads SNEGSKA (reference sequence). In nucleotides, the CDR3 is TGCAGTGCTAATCAGGGGGCGAAGGTGGACACTGAAGCTTTCTTT. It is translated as CSANQGAKVDTEAFF.

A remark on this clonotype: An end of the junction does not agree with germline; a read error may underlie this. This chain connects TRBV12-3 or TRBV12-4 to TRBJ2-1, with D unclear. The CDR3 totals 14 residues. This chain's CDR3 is CASSLALSYNGQFF. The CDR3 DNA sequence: TGTGCCAGCAGTTTAGCCTTATCCTACAATGGGCAGTTCTTC.

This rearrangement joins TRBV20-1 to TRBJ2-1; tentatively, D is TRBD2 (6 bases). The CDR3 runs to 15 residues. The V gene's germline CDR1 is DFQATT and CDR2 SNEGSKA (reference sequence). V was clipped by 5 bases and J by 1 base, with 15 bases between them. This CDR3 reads CSAGPGLESYNEQFF. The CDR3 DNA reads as TGCAGTGCTGGACCGGGACTGGAATCCTACAATGAGCAGTTCTTC.

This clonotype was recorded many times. The CDR3 loop reads CASSTWGINELEQFF. The CDR3 nucleotides read TGTGCCAGCAGTACATGGGGTATCAATGAGCTTGAGCAGTTCTTC. The rearrangement uses TRBV6-5 and TRBJ2-1; D gene ambiguous. Germline CDR1 is MNHEY and CDR2 is SVGAGI. V was shortened by 5 bases and J by 9 bases, with 20 bases between the two germline ends. The CDR3 extends over 15 amino acids.

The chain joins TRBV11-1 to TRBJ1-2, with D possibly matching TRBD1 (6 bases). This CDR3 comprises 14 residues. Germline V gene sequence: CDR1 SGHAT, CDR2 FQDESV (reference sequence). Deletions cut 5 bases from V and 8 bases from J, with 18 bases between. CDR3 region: CASSNRQEYGGYTF. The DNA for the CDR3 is TGTGCCAGCAGCAACCGACAGGAATATGGGGGCTACACCTTC.

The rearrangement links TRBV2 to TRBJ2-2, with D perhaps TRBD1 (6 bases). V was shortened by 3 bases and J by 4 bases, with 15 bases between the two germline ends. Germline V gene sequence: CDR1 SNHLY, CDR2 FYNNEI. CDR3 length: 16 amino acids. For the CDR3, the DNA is TGTGCCAGCAGTGACGATCCGGGACACTTCACCGGGGAGCTGTTTTTT. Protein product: CASSDDPGHFTGELFF.

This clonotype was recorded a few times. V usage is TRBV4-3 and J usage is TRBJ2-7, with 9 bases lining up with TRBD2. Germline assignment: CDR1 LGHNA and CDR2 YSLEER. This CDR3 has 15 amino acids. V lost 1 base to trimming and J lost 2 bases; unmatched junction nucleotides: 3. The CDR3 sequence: CASSQGSGRTYEQYF. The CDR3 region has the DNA TGCGCCAGCAGCCAAGGGAGCGGGAGGACCTACGAGCAGTACTTC.

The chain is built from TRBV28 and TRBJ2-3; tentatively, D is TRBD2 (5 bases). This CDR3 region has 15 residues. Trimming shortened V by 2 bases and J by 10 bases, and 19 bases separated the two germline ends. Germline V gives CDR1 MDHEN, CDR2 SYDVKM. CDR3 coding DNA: TGTGCCAGCAGTTTAGGCGACACCCGCGGGTTTGCGCAGTATTTT. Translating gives CASSLGDTRGFAQYF.